This T cell receptor (beta chain) was sequenced during a study of cytomegalovirus exposure and HLA in healthy donors. For this clone: Its antigen remains unidentified.

Germline CDR1 reads SGHRS; CDR2 reads YFSETQ. The V end lost 4 bases, the J end lost 1 base, and 15 bases lay between the germline ends. This CDR3 has 15 residues. The PCR made use of 60 Vbeta and 13 Jbeta primers. Measured with immunoSEQ multiplex PCR; TCRdb has only the in-frame clones, and not every one. The sample lists under 150,000 clones; 9.4% were seen once. Overall study findings and caveats: While the bulk of TCR sequences proved rare, some public TCRs turned up in many donors. V segments that were indistinguishable, TRBV6-2 and TRBV6-3 among them, were omitted from analysis. Later analysis associated a missense DCLRE1C variant with TCR beta V- and J-gene trimming.

Sequencing input: PBMCs. The receptor was derived from a male donor in good health and CMV-seronegative. The chain recombines TRBV5-1 with TRBJ2-7; no reliable D call. The CDR3 DNA sequence: TGCGCCAGCAGCCCGTATGGCGGCGGTTCCTACGAGCAGTACTTC. Amino acid sequence: CASSPYGGGSYEQYF.